This T cell receptor beta chain is drawn from a study of CD8+ T cells in alopecia areata. The CDR3 sequence is 15 residues long. Germline-derived CDR1 and CDR2 are LGHNA and YNFKEQ. With 6 bases removed from V and 4 bases from J, the gap between germline ends came to 16 bases. To note about this clone: Its target is not known.

Study-level points and caveats: Among patients, TCR sharing was less clear than in mice, a difference possibly due in part to HLA diversity in the patient population.

Isolated RNA was reverse transcribed into cDNA used as the sequencing template. This table comes from immunoSEQ multiplex PCR, and its TCRdb copy is limited to in-frame clones, with some not included. This table holds 100,000 to 150,000 clones, around 60% found once. This sample's treatment: oral pan-JAK inhibitor, 5-10 mg twice daily. The sequencing used CD4+ T cells sorted from blood, collected at week 4, from a patient treated with tofacitinib. The origin of this receptor is a human donor with alopecia areata. The rearrangement links TRBV4-2 to TRBJ1-3; tentative D call: TRBD1 (5 bases). Here the CDR3 reads CASRSTGTTGNTIYF. In DNA, the CDR3 is TGTGCCAGCAGGTCGACCGGGACGACCGGAAACACCATATATTTT.